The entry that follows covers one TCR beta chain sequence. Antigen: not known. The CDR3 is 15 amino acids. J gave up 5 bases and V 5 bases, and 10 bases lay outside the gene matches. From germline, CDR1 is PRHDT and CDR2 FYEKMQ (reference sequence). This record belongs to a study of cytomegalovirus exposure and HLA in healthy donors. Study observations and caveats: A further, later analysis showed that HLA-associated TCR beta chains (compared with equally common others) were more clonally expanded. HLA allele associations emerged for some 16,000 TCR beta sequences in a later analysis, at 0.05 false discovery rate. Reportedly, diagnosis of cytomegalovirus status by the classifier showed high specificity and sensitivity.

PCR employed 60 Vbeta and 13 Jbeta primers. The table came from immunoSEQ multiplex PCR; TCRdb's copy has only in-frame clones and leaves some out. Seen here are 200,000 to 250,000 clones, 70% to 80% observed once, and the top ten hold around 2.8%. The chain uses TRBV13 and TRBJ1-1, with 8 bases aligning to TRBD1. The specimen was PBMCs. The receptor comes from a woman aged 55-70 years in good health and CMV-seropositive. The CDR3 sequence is CASSAQTGGVTEAFF. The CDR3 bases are TGTGCCAGCAGCGCCCAAACAGGGGGAGTAACTGAAGCTTTCTTT.